These 13 T cell receptor beta chains were all obtained from the same sample, sequenced in a study of blood T cell repertoires in COVID-19. TCRdb's table, derived via immunoSEQ multiplex PCR, lists solely in-frame clones and lacks some. The table lists about 170,000 clones, around 81% of them singletons. Material: peripheral blood. The receptors stem from a human donor with acute or convalescent COVID-19. The donor label of this sample is uncertain.

This sequence joins TRBV29-1 and TRBJ1-1; D unclear. V was clipped by 2 bases and J by 6 bases, with 13 bases between them. This CDR3 region has 13 residues. Germline V gene sequence: CDR1 SQVTM, CDR2 ANQGSEA. The CDR3, as DNA: TGCAGCGTTGAAATGGTCCGGGAAGCTGAAGCTTTCTTT. Protein sequence: CSVEMVREAEAFF. Supplemented by reference TRBV29-1 and TRBJ1-1, the full variable domain reads SAVISQKPSRDICQRGTSLTIQCQVDSQVTMMFWYRQQPGQSLTLIATANQGSEATYESGFVIDKFPISRPNLTFSTLTVSNMSPEDSSIYLCSVEMVREAEAFFGQGTRLTVV.

Here the CDR3 reads CASSSPVLQGYGYTF. DNA of the CDR3: TGTGCCAGCAGCTCCCCCGTACTACAGGGTTATGGCTACACCTTC. The chain employs TRBV11-3 and TRBJ1-2, with D possibly matching TRBD1 (6 bases). The CDR3 totals 15 residues. Germline values: CDR1 SGHNT, CDR2 YENEEA. Between the trimmed V and J ends, which lost 4 bases and 5 bases, there was a span of 17 bases.

The table lists this clone with a count of one. The CDR3 spells CASSLSAGGNVRYEQYF. DNA for the CDR3: TGTGCCAGCAGCTTGAGCGCGGGGGGGAACGTGAGGTACGAGCAGTACTTC. The chain employs TRBV5-4 and TRBJ2-7; TRBD2 agrees at 9 bases. V lost 1 base to trimming and J lost 4 bases; unmatched junction nucleotides: 12. CDR1 is SGHNT and CDR2 is YYREEE in the germline V gene (reference sequence). The CDR3 covers 17 residues. The variable domain in full, with the rest retrieved from reference TRBV5-4 and TRBJ2-7, is ETGVTQSPTHLIKTRGQQVTLRCSSQSGHNTVSWYQQALGQGPQFIFQYYREEENGRGNFPPRFSGLQFPNYSSELNVNALELDDSALYLCASSLSAGGNVRYEQYFGPGTRLTVT.

This clone was seen a few times. The rearrangement joins TRBV27 to TRBJ2-7; 8 bases line up with TRBD2. V was clipped by 6 bases and J by 8 bases; unmatched bases: 12. Germline V lookup: CDR1 MNHEY, CDR2 SMNVEV (reference sequence). The CDR3 covers 14 residues. The CDR3 protein is CASSDSTGGKKQYF. Written as DNA, the CDR3 is TGTGCCAGCAGCGACAGTACGGGGGGGAAAAAGCAGTACTTC.

This clone was detected only once. The genes are TRBV3-1 (or the pseudogene TRBV3-2) and TRBJ2-3; D is possibly TRBD2 (6 bases). V was trimmed by 1 base and J by 8 bases, leaving 10 bases between them. Germline CDR1 reads LGHDT; CDR2 reads YNNKEL (reference sequence). The CDR3 loop spans 13 amino acids. CDR3 protein: CASSQGLEGTQYF. The CDR3 bases are TGTGCCAGCAGCCAAGGACTAGAGGGTACGCAGTATTTT.

The gene calls are TRBV30 and TRBJ1-5, with 7 bases matching TRBD1. Trimming took 0 bases from V and 4 from J; bases not matched to a gene: 6. Germline V gives CDR1 GTSNPN, CDR2 SVGIG (reference sequence). The CDR3 runs 15 residues. CDR3 residues: CAWSVRDSLNQPQHF. The CDR3 DNA reads as TGTGCCTGGAGTGTGCGGGACAGCCTTAATCAGCCCCAGCATTTT. Filled out from reference TRBV30 and TRBJ1-5, the complete variable domain reads SQTIHQWPATLVQPVGSPLSLECTVEGTSNPNLYWYRQAAGRGLQLLFYSVGIGQISSEVPQNLSASRPQDRQFILSSKKLLLSDSGFYLCAWSVRDSLNQPQHFGDGTRLSIL.

The chain has TRBV28 and TRBJ1-3, with TRBD1 matching 8 bases. V shed 5 bases, J shed 1 base, and the junction held 10 bases outside the gene matches. CDR1 and CDR2 (germline): MDHEN, SYDVKM. The CDR3 extends over 17 amino acids. Here the CDR3 DNA reads TGTGCCAGCAGTCCTCCGGGACAGGTTAGGTCTGGAAACACCATATATTTT. Encoded protein: CASSPPGQVRSGNTIYF.

CDR3 region: CASGRSPPPQETQYF. CDR3 DNA sequence: TGTGCCAGCGGGAGGTCCCCTCCCCCCCAAGAGACCCAGTACTTC. This chain uses TRBV19 with TRBJ2-5; 7 nucleotides match TRBD2. The CDR3 has 15 residues. Germline-derived CDR1 and CDR2 are LNHDA and SQIVND (reference sequence). V shed 9 bases and J 1 base; nucleotides not matched to a gene: 11.

This chain connects TRBV6-1 to TRBJ1-1; D unresolved. The V and J ends lost 3 bases and 4 bases respectively, with 6 bases between them. Germline V lookup: CDR1 MNHNS, CDR2 SASEGT. The CDR3 consists of 12 residues. The CDR3 sequence is CASSERGTEAFF. Written as DNA, the CDR3 is TGTGCCAGCAGTGAGCGGGGCACTGAAGCTTTCTTT.

This clone was detected only once. The chain combines TRBV28 with TRBJ1-2; TRBD1 is a possible D gene (5 bases). Per germline, CDR1 MDHEN and CDR2 SYDVKM. Trimming shortened V by 6 bases and J by 3 bases, and 11 bases separated the two germline ends. CDR3 length: 13 amino acids. DNA for the CDR3: TGTGCCAGCAGCCAAGACAGCGACTATGGCTACACCTTC. Its protein is CASSQDSDYGYTF.

The CDR3 loop is CASSRIQGPNTEAFF. Written as DNA, the CDR3 is TGTGCCAGCAGCCGCATACAGGGGCCGAACACTGAAGCTTTCTTT. The rearrangement links TRBV14 to TRBJ1-1, with 7 bases identical to TRBD1. With 4 bases clipped from V and 1 base from J, the junction kept 6 bases outside the gene matches. CDR3 size: 15 residues. The germline CDR1 and CDR2 sequences are SGHDN and FVKESK.

The chain recombines TRBV3-1 (or the pseudogene TRBV3-2) with TRBJ2-3, with 7 nucleotides matching TRBD2. The germline V gene has CDR1 LGHDT and CDR2 YNNKEL (reference sequence). V was clipped by 1 base and J by 2 bases; unmatched bases: 9. The length of the CDR3 is 17 residues. The CDR3 sequence is CASSQARSGVTTDTQYF. CDR3 sequence (DNA): TGTGCCAGCAGCCAAGCGAGGAGCGGGGTAACCACAGATACGCAGTATTTT.

The V and J genes are TRBV21-1 and TRBJ2-1; the table's D call, TRBD2, has no DNA check behind it. TRBV21-1 is a listed pseudogene. The CDR3 totals 15 residues. The CDR3, as DNA: TGTGCCAGCAGCACGTCTAGCGGGGCCTACAATGAGCAGTTCTTC. Its protein is CASSTSSGAYNEQFF.